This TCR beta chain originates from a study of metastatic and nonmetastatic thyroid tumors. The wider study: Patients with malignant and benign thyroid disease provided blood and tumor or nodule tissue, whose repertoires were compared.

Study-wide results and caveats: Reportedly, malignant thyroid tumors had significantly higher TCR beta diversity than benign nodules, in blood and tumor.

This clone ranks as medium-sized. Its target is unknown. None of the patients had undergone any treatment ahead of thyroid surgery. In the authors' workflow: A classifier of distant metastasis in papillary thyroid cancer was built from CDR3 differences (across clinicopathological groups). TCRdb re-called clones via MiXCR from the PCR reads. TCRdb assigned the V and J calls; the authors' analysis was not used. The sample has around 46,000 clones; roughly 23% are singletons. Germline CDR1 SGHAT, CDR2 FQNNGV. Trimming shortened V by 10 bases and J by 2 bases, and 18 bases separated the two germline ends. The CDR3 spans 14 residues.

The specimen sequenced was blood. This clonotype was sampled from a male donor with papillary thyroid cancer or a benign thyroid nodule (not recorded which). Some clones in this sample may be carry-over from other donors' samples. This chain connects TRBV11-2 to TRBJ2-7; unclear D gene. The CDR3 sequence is CATSQGTPPYEQYF. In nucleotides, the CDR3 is TGTGCCACCTCCCAAGGAACTCCCCCCTACGAGCAGTACTTC.